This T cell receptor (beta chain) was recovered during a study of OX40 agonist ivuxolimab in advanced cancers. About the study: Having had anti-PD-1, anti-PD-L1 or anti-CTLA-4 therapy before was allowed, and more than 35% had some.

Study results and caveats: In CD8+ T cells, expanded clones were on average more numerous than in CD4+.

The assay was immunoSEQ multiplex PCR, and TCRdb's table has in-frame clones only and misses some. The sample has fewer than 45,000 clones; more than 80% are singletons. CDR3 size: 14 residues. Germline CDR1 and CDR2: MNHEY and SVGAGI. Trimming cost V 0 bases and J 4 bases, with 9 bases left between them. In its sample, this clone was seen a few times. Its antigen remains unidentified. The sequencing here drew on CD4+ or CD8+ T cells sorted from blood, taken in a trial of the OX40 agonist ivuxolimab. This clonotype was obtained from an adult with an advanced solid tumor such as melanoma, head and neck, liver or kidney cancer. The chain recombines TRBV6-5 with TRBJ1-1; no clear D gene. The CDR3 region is CASSYSGGVTEAFF. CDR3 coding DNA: TGTGCCAGCAGTTACTCGGGCGGGGTCACTGAAGCTTTCTTT.